This T cell receptor beta chain was captured in a study of identical twins. Findings and limits, study-wide: Invariant cells of the MAIT and iNKT types might have partly distorted the zero-insertion analyses. Out-of-frame TCR alpha sharing in monozygotic twins exceeded recombination model predictions. Fewer insertions marked abundant cord blood beta clonotypes; young adult naive trended weakly, memory not at all. Cross-sectional statistical analysis, not tracking of the same donors, underpinned the conclusions.

In this sample, this clonotype turned up a few times. Its antigen is undetermined. One entry per CDR3 protein results from TCRdb running MiXCR on the 5' RACE reads. Of 1.5 million or so distinct CDR3 sequences listed, about 30% are singletons. V was shortened by 0 bases and J by 6 bases, with 10 bases between the two germline ends. CDR1 is SGHRS, CDR2 YFSETQ, per germline. This CDR3 has 14 residues. The chain links TRBV5-1 to TRBJ2-4, with D possibly TRBD2 on 6 matching bases. This TCR was recovered from a newborn girl in good health. Input material: cord blood. Written as DNA, the CDR3 is TGCGCCAGCAGCTTGGCGGAGGGAGGAAACATTCAGTACTTC. It encodes CASSLAEGGNIQYF.